This T cell receptor beta chain was sequenced for a study of identical twins' blood T cells. About the research overall: Around 53 million reads covered six alpha-chain and six beta-chain libraries.

In the study's own analysis: Each donor had about 95,000 to nearly 550,000 clonotypes. TCRdb re-called the 5' RACE reads with MiXCR, one entry per CDR3 protein. None of the V and J calls come from the authors' own analysis; TCRdb made them. The table shows 300,000 to 450,000 distinct CDR3 sequences, with roughly 31% occurring only once. In its sample, this clonotype was seen a few times. V lost 6 bases and J 5 bases, leaving 17 bases between the germline ends. The germline V gene encodes CDR1 MNHNY and CDR2 SVGAGI (reference sequence). The CDR3 loop spans 14 amino acids. Material: PBMCs. The chain links TRBV6-6 to TRBJ2-7; TRBD1 is a possible D gene (6 bases). The TCR originated in a woman aged 18 to 55 in good health. For the CDR3, the DNA is TGTGCCAGCAGATCCCGGGACAATCAAAACGAGCAGTACTTC. This translates into CASRSRDNQNEQYF.